A selection of T cell receptor beta chains follows, all from one sample in a study of T cell repertoires in cytomegalovirus infection. TCRdb called the reads again in MiXCR, with one record for every CDR3 protein. The table includes a few hundred thousand distinct CDR3 sequences, around 8.7% detected once. Sequencing was done on a sample of PBMCs. The receptors were sampled from a human donor in good health (CMV status not recorded). Some clones in this sample may be carry-over from other donors' samples. Each CDR3 is given without its conserved first and last residue. A clone size is listed for some rows: how often the clone was seen (once, few, many), or a class if it is expanded.

clone_size	v_call	j_call	cdr3_aa
many	TRBV7-9	TRBJ2-3	ASSTLGGDTQY
many	TRBV19	TRBJ1-2	ASTMPQGHYGYT
many	TRBV7-2	TRBJ2-5	ASSLHPGTGGETQY
many	TRBV4-3	TRBJ1-5	ASSQDRQGGQPQH
many	TRBV18	TRBJ2-4	ASSPVPGSGTVAY
many	TRBV7-2	TRBJ1-2	ASSPETDYGYT
many	TRBV11-3	TRBJ1-6	ASSADRDNSPLH
many	TRBV7-9	TRBJ2-6	ASSEYTTSGANVLT
NA	TRBV4-2	TRBJ1-1	ASSQASVAGLNTEAF
few	TRBV6-1	TRBJ1-6	ASKTGGPNSPLH
many	TRBV12-3/TRBV12-4	TRBJ1-6	ASSSEHSPLH
many	TRBV20-1	TRBJ2-3	SASRLAGELDTQY
many	TRBV7-2	TRBJ1-2	ASSFQGFYGYT
few	TRBV20-1	TRBJ2-3	SATPSVGGSTDTQY
NA	TRBV20-1	TRBJ2-5	SVSSGGGYKTQY
few	TRBV20-1	TRBJ2-3	SAPSATYTDTQY
few	TRBV20-1	TRBJ1-1	SARRHGGTEAF
many	TRBV6-2/TRBV6-3	TRBJ2-1	ASRTAGAYNEQF
NA	TRBV7-2	TRBJ1-5	ASSERYSNQPQH
many	TRBV20-1	TRBJ2-2	SARGVTGELF
many	TRBV7-2	TRBJ1-1	ASSPPGAFNFMNTEAF
NA	TRBV28	TRBJ1-2	ASSLRRNGYT
few	TRBV20-1	TRBJ2-1	SARVPTSGPYNEQF
many	TRBV7-6	TRBJ1-1	ASSLPLVGTEAF
NA	TRBV6-6	TRBJ1-2	ASWGGLGDGYT
many	TRBV27	TRBJ2-7	ASSPGLAGGPYEQY
NA	TRBV12-3/TRBV12-4	TRBJ2-3	ASSFSLTDTQY
many	TRBV7-2	TRBJ1-5	ASTPDRDLNQPQH
many	TRBV7-2	TRBJ2-7	ASSYLNYEQY
few	TRBV12-3/TRBV12-4	TRBJ2-1	ASSWSNEQF
few	TRBV20-1	TRBJ2-5	SASRERKVSGETQY
many	TRBV7-6	TRBJ2-5	ASRPQTGGETQY
many	TRBV7-2	TRBJ2-2	ASQRERTGELF
many	TRBV7-2	TRBJ2-3	ASSYTGTDTDTQY
medium-sized	TRBV7-2	TRBJ2-1	ASSSSGGAGEQF
few	TRBV2	TRBJ2-3	ASTRRTSGGTDTQY
few	TRBV28	TRBJ1-4	ASRRSNEKLF
NA	TRBV10-3	TRBJ1-6	AISESSGNSPLH
many	TRBV7-6	TRBJ1-4	ASSLRGDSSREKLF
NA	TRBV27	TRBJ1-1	ASGGRGRLDTEAF
many	TRBV7-9	TRBJ1-5	ASSLGRGSPQH
few	TRBV2	TRBJ2-2	ASSEILSPGELF
NA	TRBV6-5	TRBJ2-1	ASSYPGTGGNEQF
many	TRBV7-2	TRBJ2-7	ASSPRGRGKYEQY
many	TRBV28	TRBJ2-2	ASMGGVRTGELF
once	TRBV6-2/TRBV6-3	TRBJ1-1	ASKRGATEAF
few	TRBV5-4	TRBJ2-5	ASSPPGIQETQY
many	TRBV12-3/TRBV12-4	TRBJ1-5	ASGFSQPQH
NA	TRBV7-2	TRBJ2-5	ASRRVGETQY
NA	TRBV5-1	TRBJ2-7	ASSSTGLAGQYPYEQY
NA	TRBV27	TRBJ2-7	ASSLRTDYEQY
many	TRBV12-3/TRBV12-4	TRBJ2-6	ASSARPGANVLT
many	TRBV20-1	TRBJ2-1	SAEGHNEQF
many	TRBV11-2	TRBJ2-7	ASIPSGGPYEQY